The 16 T cell receptor beta chains below were found in one sample sequenced in a study of vaccination effects on CD4 cells after COVID-19. For these receptors, no antigen is known. Viral peptide pools were used in the ViraFEST assay to expand antigen-specific CD4+ T cells, and sequencing came afterward. Following culture for ten to eleven days, CD4+ T cells were isolated. Vaccination of participants consisted of two doses of either the BNT162b2 or mRNA-1273 vaccine. Some clones are missing from TCRdb's copy, which holds only in-frame ones; the method was immunoSEQ multiplex PCR. This table has more than 50,000 clones, 76% appearing once. The sample in question was CD4+ T cells from PBMCs cultured with HCoV-OC43 spike peptides, obtained after COVID-19 vaccination. Noted subset: HCoV-OC43 spike overlapping peptide pool stimulation. All receptors derive from a human donor who received a COVID-19 vaccine.

As DNA, the CDR3 is TGCGCCAGCAGCTCCGGTGGGATCAGCACAGATACGCAGTATTTT. This encodes CASSSGGISTDTQYF. The V and J genes are TRBV5-1 and TRBJ2-3; D gene unclear. Between the trimmed V and J ends, which lost 3 bases and 0 bases, there was a span of 11 bases. The CDR3 length is 15 residues. Germline CDR1 and CDR2: SGHRS and YFSETQ.

The V call is TRBV5-1, the J call TRBJ2-2; the match to TRBD1 covers 8 bases. Germline assignment: CDR1 SGHRS and CDR2 YFSETQ. Losses at the gene ends were 4 bases for V and 0 bases for J; bases not matched to a gene: 5. This CDR3 is 16 amino acids long. The CDR3 DNA reads as TGCGCCAGCAGCCCGCGGACAGGGACGAACACCGGGGAGCTGTTTTTT. This encodes CASSPRTGTNTGELFF.

The J gene is TRBJ2-2, the V gene TRBV9; 10 bases map to TRBD2. This CDR3 has 17 amino acids. V gave up 2 bases and J gave up 7 bases; unmatched junction bases: 11. Per germline, CDR1 SGDLS and CDR2 YYNGEE. The CDR3 DNA follows: TGTGCCAGCAGCGTCCTGCCAGCGGGGGGGCGGGGCGGGGAGCTGTTTTTT. This translates into CASSVLPAGGRGGELFF.

This clone has a handful of counts. The J gene is TRBJ2-1, the V gene TRBV5-4, with D hard to call. CDR1 SGHNT and CDR2 YYREEE come from the germline V gene (reference sequence). CDR3 length: 12 amino acids. With 3 bases removed from V and 10 bases from J, the gap between germline ends came to 11 bases. CDR3 bases: TGTGCCAGCAGCTCTAAGCAAGGCGAGCAGTTCTTC. This sequence encodes CASSSKQGEQFF.

This rearrangement joins TRBV28 to TRBJ2-5; D not certain. V lost 2 bases to trimming and J lost 5 bases, with 9 bases between them. This CDR3 has 13 residues. Germline V CDR1 and CDR2: MDHEN, SYDVKM. CDR3 loop: CASSLRPWETQYF. The CDR3 region has the DNA TGTGCCAGCAGTTTACGACCCTGGGAGACCCAGTACTTC.

The V call is TRBV19, the J call TRBJ2-2; weak D call: TRBD2 (6 bases). CDR1 and CDR2 (germline): LNHDA, SQIVND (reference sequence). V lost 4 bases and J 4 bases, leaving 22 bases between the germline ends. CDR3 size: 18 residues. CDR3 bases: TGTGCCAGTAGTAGCCACAATGTCCCGGGACTGCCCACCGGGGAGCTGTTTTTT. Translated, it gives CASSSHNVPGLPTGELFF.

V is TRBV4-1 and J is TRBJ2-2, with TRBD1 matching 7 bases. After removal of 2 bases from V and 4 bases from J, the junction contained 1 base not matched to a gene. Germline V gene lookup returns CDR1 MGHRA and CDR2 YSYEKL. This CDR3 comprises 14 residues. CDR3 nucleotides: TGCGCCAGCAGCCAAAGACAGGGCACCGGGGAGCTGTTTTTT. Protein sequence: CASSQRQGTGELFF.

The V gene is TRBV6-2 or TRBV6-3, the J gene TRBJ2-7; D may be TRBD1 (5 bases). V was cut by 6 bases and J by 4 bases, with 7 bases left in between. CDR3 length equals 11 residues. Looked up from germline, CDR1 is MNHEY and CDR2 is SVGEGT. For the CDR3, the DNA is TGTGCCAGCAGCCGACAGTACGAGCAGTACGTC. Its protein product is CASSRQYEQYV.

This chain connects TRBV10-3 to TRBJ2-3, with 16 bases lining up with TRBD2. The CDR3 consists of 16 residues. The J segment lost 6 bases and the V segment lost 6 bases, leaving 6 bases of the junction unmatched. The germline CDR1 and CDR2 sequences are ENHRY and SYGVKD. This chain's CDR3 is CAIRGTSGGAGDTQYF. CDR3 nucleotides: TGTGCCATCAGGGGGACTAGCGGGGGGGCCGGGGATACGCAGTATTTT.

This rearrangement joins TRBV5-1 to TRBJ2-7, with D tentatively TRBD1 or TRBD2 (6 bases each). In germline, CDR1 is SGHRS, CDR2 YFSETQ. The CDR3 contains 13 residues. V gave up 3 bases and J gave up 7 bases, with 14 bases separating them. CDR3 in amino acids: CASSYGGPGEQYV. As DNA, the CDR3 is TGCGCCAGCAGCTATGGGGGGCCGGGTGAGCAGTACGTC.

As concerns this clone: Other DNA variants within this sample encode the same CDR3. V gene TRBV15 combines with J gene TRBJ1-2; unclear D gene. CDR1 and CDR2 from the germline V gene are LNHNV and YYDKDF (reference sequence). Between the trimmed V and J ends, which lost 0 bases and 5 bases, there was a span of 4 bases. The CDR3 consists of 12 residues. CDR3 region: CATSRDRYGYTF. The DNA for the CDR3 is TGTGCCACCAGCAGAGATAGATATGGCTACACCTTC.

The rearrangement links TRBV6-5 to TRBJ2-7, with a tentative D call TRBD1 (6 bases). Trimming shortened V by 2 bases and J by 6 bases, and 11 bases separated the two germline ends. Germline CDR1 MNHEY, CDR2 SVGAGI. The CDR3 loop spans 13 amino acids. CDR3 sequence: CASSYTGFREQYV. The CDR3 DNA follows: TGTGCCAGCAGTTACACAGGGTTTCGCGAGCAGTACGTC.

V and J are TRBV10-3 and TRBJ2-6, with 7 nucleotides matching TRBD1. V trimming: 6 bases; J trimming: 2 bases; junction bases outside the gene matches: 7. The CDR3 has 16 residues. The germline V gene encodes CDR1 ENHRY and CDR2 SYGVKD. The CDR3 DNA sequence: TGTGCCATCAGCGGGGCAACAGGGGCTGGGGCCAACGTCCTGACTTTC. This translates into CAISGATGAGANVLTF.

V and J are TRBV3-1 (or the pseudogene TRBV3-2) and TRBJ2-3; 9 bases line up with TRBD2. CDR3 length: 15 residues. Germline V gene sequence: CDR1 LGHDT, CDR2 YNNKEL (reference sequence). Trimming took 1 base from V and 5 from J; bases not matched to a gene: 4. The CDR3 region has the DNA TGTGCCAGCAGCCAAGTTTGGCGGGGGGGAGATACGCAGTATTTT. It is translated as CASSQVWRGGDTQYF.

The V and J genes are TRBV6-4 and TRBJ1-1, with 9 bases that match TRBD1. From germline, CDR1 is MRHNA and CDR2 SNTAGT. CDR3 length: 14 residues. After removal of 6 bases from V and 4 bases from J, the junction contained 6 bases not matched to a gene. The CDR3 coding sequence is TGTGCCAGCAGCGCGGACAGGGGAGGCACTGAAGCTTTCTTT. This translates into CASSADRGGTEAFF.

This clone was picked up one time. The chain recombines TRBV19 with TRBJ1-1; 7 positions agree with TRBD1. J gave up 1 base and V 5 bases, and 7 bases lay outside the gene matches. CDR3 length: 15 residues. CDR1 and CDR2 (germline): LNHDA, SQIVND (reference sequence). In DNA, the CDR3 is TGTGCCAGTAGTTCTCCAGGGGGGGGGAACACTGAAGCTTTCTTT. Translated, it gives CASSSPGGGNTEAFF.